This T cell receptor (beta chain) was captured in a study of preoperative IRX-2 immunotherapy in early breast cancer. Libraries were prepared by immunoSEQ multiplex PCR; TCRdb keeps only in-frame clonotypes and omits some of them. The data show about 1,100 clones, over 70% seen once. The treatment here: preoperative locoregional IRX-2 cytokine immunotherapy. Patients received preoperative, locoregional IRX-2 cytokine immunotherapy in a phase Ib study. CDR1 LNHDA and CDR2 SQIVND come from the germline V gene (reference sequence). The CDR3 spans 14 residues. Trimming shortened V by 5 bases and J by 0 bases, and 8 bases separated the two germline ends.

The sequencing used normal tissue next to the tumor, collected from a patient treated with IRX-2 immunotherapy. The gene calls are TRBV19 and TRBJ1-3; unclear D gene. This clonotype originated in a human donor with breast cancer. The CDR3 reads CASSPPASGNTIYF. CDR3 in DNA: TGTGCCAGTAGTCCCCCGGCCTCTGGAAACACCATATATTTT.